This T cell receptor beta chain was captured by sequencing in a study of post-analysis software for immune sequencing data. General study results and limits: TRBV5-6, TRBV5-1 and TRBV20-1 were among roughly 5 TRBV segments more frequent in patients than controls.

Unique-molecular-identifier-tagged TCR beta cDNA libraries were used. TCRdb fed the PCR reads into MiXCR, producing one record per CDR3 protein. This table has hundreds of thousands of distinct CDR3 sequences, approximately 30% appearing once. The CDR3 totals 14 residues. Germline CDR1 is MGHDK and CDR2 is SYGVNS. V lost 6 bases and J 5 bases, leaving 17 bases between the germline ends. Concerning this clonotype: Its antigen is as yet unknown.

This chain uses TRBV25-1 with TRBJ2-7; D gene unclear. The clonotype comes from a girl between 5 and 17 years old with multiple sclerosis. The sequencing sample was made of blood. In DNA, the CDR3 is TGTGCCAGCAGGGAAGGAACGACAACGCACGAGCAGTACTTC. Amino acid sequence: CASREGTTTHEQYF.